This T cell receptor (beta chain) was found in a study of shared clonotypes between healthy human individuals (dated by TCRdb to the early 2020s). Broadly, across the study: A few men and two women, aged 18 to 49 years, made up the cohort. For each donor, CD4 naive and CD4 memory were each run on three plates, CD8 naive on two plates, and CD8 memory on one plate. The study deeply sequenced blood TCR repertoires of several healthy adults to estimate repertoire size and the extent of clonotype sharing between individuals. Leukapheresis yielded between about 0.85 and 9.5 billion PBMCs per donor. Libraries were prepared and TCR repertoires were sequenced by different laboratories using diverse techniques, in order to increase sequencing depth and limit assay-specific biases.

Summary of the overall study and its limitations: Compared with non-shared clonotypes, clonotypes shared by all four sorted-subset donors had higher generation probabilities. Based on pairwise subsampling, the degree of clonotype sharing among donors was expected to be affected by sequencing depth. Sampling was restricted to blood, and TCR repertoires in tissues likely differ from the TCR repertoires found in blood. Naive subsets generally had larger estimated clonotype richness than memory subsets did. Incomplete sequencing was indicated by rarefaction of sorted-subset datasets, despite the large sequencing depth. About 5% of naive CD4, 3.5% of naive CD8, 2.3% of memory CD4, and 0.4% of memory CD8 clonotypes were shared across four donors. Because the study included only a small number of donors, the genetic and exposure-history diversity represented was limited.

CD8 naive samples were obtained by positive selection for CCR7 among CD45RO-negative cells, yielding a CD45RA+CCR7+ population from which TemRA cells were excluded. The donors were healthy, HIV-negative adults with no recently reported acute infections or vaccinations. All donors were Caucasian adults living in Nashville, Tennessee, USA. After blood collection by leukapheresis, PBMCs were isolated using Ficoll-Histopaque density gradient centrifugation and then cryopreserved in the vapor phase of liquid nitrogen. Purity and quantity of every magnetically sorted T cell population were checked by analytical flow cytometry. From each sorted fraction, genomic DNA was isolated and quantified by UV absorbance on a Nanodrop 2000c. Using the deep immunoSEQ assay, TCR CDR3 regions were amplified from genomic DNA by multiplex PCR. Extracted genomic DNA from each cell subset was distributed evenly across all wells of several immunoSEQ 96-well plates, and each plate was treated as a replicate. For sorted subsets, approximately 190 ng of genomic DNA, equivalent to around 31,000 T cell genomes, went into each replicate PCR. Purified libraries were quantified with a Qubit 3.0 fluorometer, sized on a Bioanalyzer 2100, and re-quantified with the KAPA Library Quantification kit. A separate single-read 150-cycle Illumina NextSeq 550 flow cell was used to sequence each immunoSEQ 96-well plate. Under the source paper's analysis protocol: Because the immunoSEQ output held only junctional sequences and lacked quality scores, the filtering could not match the filtering applied to full-length reads. To assign V/J genes and CDR3, sequences were annotated using PyIR, a Python wrapper for IgBLAST v1.9, with IMGT germline references. Reads with weak V/J assignments (E-value above 1e-6), missing CDR3, stop codons, out-of-frame junctions, or ambiguous translated residues were removed. A V3J clonotype was defined by an identical inferred V gene, J gene, and CDR3 amino acid sequence. To compute the percentage overlap between repertoires, the number of shared unique clonotypes was divided by the size of the smaller repertoire. Repertoire richness was assessed with RTK rarefaction, the Chao1 estimator, and Recon v2.1 estimates of unobserved clonotypes. Generation probabilities for all TCRbeta clonotypes obtained by the gDNA method from a handful of donors were computed using OLGA. This is the immuneACCESS table as TCRdb keeps it, with only in-frame sequences that have V and J called. A part of the clones is gone; compared with another copy, unresolved V genes explain less than half, and the rest is unexplained. The DNA was the basis for D and trimming; V, J and clone size are from that table. This sample has roughly 2,000,000 clones in its table, and about 95% of those were observed once. More than 0.9% of the sample belongs to the ten largest clones.

In regard to this clone: It lacks a known antigen. Per-base quality was not reported, and no clone a single base away is much larger than it.

CDR1 and CDR2 (SGHDT, YYEEEE) derive from the germline V gene. Compared with germline, V lacks 4 bases and J lacks 5 bases; bases without a gene match: 3. From the cysteine up to the phenylalanine, the CDR3 has a length of 14 residues. CDR3 DNA only is kept here, 42 bases in frame from base 1. This receptor was identified in a man between 18 and 29 years old in good health. The sample comprised naive CD8+ T cells sorted from blood. Taken with the paper, the label for cell subset or site translates to: CD45RA+CCR7+. The rearrangement joined TRBV5-6 to TRBJ2-1; a stretch of 10 junction bases matches TRBD2. This receptor has the CDR3 CASSELAGNNEQFF. The nucleotide sequence reads TGTGCCAGCAGCGAACTAGCGGGAAACAATGAGCAGTTCTTC.